The 17 T cell receptor beta chains below come from one sample, sequenced in a study of cytomegalovirus exposure and HLA in healthy donors. Profiled with immunoSEQ multiplex PCR; TCRdb holds only in-frame clones, not every one. The table records 140,000 or so clones, roughly 90% of them present only once. Specimen: PBMCs. The origin of the receptors is a man between 18 and 29 years old in good health and CMV-seronegative.

The J gene is TRBJ1-2, the V gene TRBV4-1; possible D gene TRBD1, 5 bases. V was cut by 1 base and J by 7 bases, with 10 bases left in between. Germline-derived CDR1 and CDR2 are MGHRA and YSYEKL. The CDR3 totals 13 residues. CDR3 sequence reads: CASSQVGGSGYTF. CDR3 DNA: TGCGCCAGCAGCCAAGTCGGGGGTAGTGGCTACACCTTC.

The chain combines TRBV27 with TRBJ1-3, with TRBD1 as a possible D gene (6 bases). The CDR3 consists of 15 residues. V was clipped by 6 bases and J by 0 bases, with 12 bases between them. Germline V gene data show CDR1 as MNHEY and CDR2 as SMNVEV (reference sequence). The CDR3 spells CASRSTGSSGNTIYF. Written as DNA, the CDR3 is TGTGCCAGCAGGTCAACAGGGAGCTCTGGAAACACCATATATTTT.

The chain joins TRBV5-6 to TRBJ2-3; D ambiguous. The length of the CDR3 is 14 residues. CDR1 SGHDT and CDR2 YYEEEE come from the germline V gene. V shed 2 bases and J shed 4 bases, with 11 bases lying between them. CDR3 DNA: TGTGCCAGCAGCTTAGCGCGATTCCCAGATACGCAGTATTTT. Translated, it gives CASSLARFPDTQYF.

J is TRBJ1-5 and V is TRBV10-3; the D gene is possibly TRBD1 (5 bases). CDR1 and CDR2 (germline): ENHRY, SYGVKD. V lost 2 bases and J 4 bases, leaving 12 bases between the germline ends. The CDR3 has 15 amino acids. The CDR3 region is CAISEVGQMNQPQHF. CDR3 DNA sequence: TGTGCCATCAGTGAGGTTGGACAAATGAATCAGCCCCAGCATTTT.

This clone was counted once. This rearrangement joins TRBV6-1 to TRBJ1-5; 7 bases are a match to TRBD1. V lost 5 bases to trimming and J lost 5 bases; unmatched junction nucleotides: 9. Germline V gene data show CDR1 as MNHNS and CDR2 as SASEGT. The CDR3 runs 15 residues. The CDR3 sequence: CASSFDRAVDQPQHF. The CDR3, as DNA: TGTGCCAGCAGTTTCGACAGGGCGGTGGATCAGCCCCAGCATTTT.

The chain is built from TRBV11-2 and TRBJ1-2, with D maybe TRBD1 (5 bases). Germline assignment: CDR1 SGHAT and CDR2 FQNNGV. This CDR3 is 17 amino acids long. Trimming left V 3 bases short and J 5 bases short, with 22 bases between. CDR3 coding DNA: TGTGCCAGCAGCTTGGGCAGGGCAGTGACCGACAGTTATGGCTACACCTTC. As protein: CASSLGRAVTDSYGYTF.

The chain combines TRBV27 with TRBJ1-5; D may be TRBD1 (5 bases). The CDR3 length is 15 residues. V was pared by 1 base and J by 3 bases, with 10 bases between. Germline V lookup: CDR1 MNHEY, CDR2 SMNVEV (reference sequence). CDR3 region: CASSLFGQPNQPQHF. CDR3 sequence (DNA): TGTGCCAGCAGTTTATTCGGACAACCCAATCAGCCCCAGCATTTT.

This chain links TRBV1 with TRBJ1-2; the table's D call TRBD1 went unverified against the DNA. TRBV1 is given as a pseudogene. The CDR3 consists of 14 residues. CDR3 coding DNA: TGCACCAGCAGCCAAGACGGGGACAGCGCCTGGTACACCTTC. Translated, it gives CTSSQDGDSAWYTF.

The chain combines TRBV5-4 with TRBJ2-5; no clear D gene. V gave up 1 base and J gave up 5 bases, with 6 bases separating them. Germline V gene lookup returns CDR1 SGHNT and CDR2 YYREEE (reference sequence). The CDR3 is 12 residues long. This CDR3 is CASSLFRETQYF. Here the CDR3 DNA reads TGTGCCAGCAGCTTGTTTCGGGAGACCCAGTACTTC.

The J gene is TRBJ1-1, the V gene TRBV11-3; the D gene is possibly TRBD1 (6 bases). Germline loops: CDR1 SGHNT, CDR2 YENEEA. Trimming removed 2 bases at V and 6 bases at J, with 10 bases between. The length of the CDR3 is 13 residues. CDR3 sequence: CASSLHQGSEAFF. The DNA for the CDR3 is TGTGCCAGCAGCTTACATCAGGGGTCTGAAGCTTTCTTT.

The chain employs TRBV30 and TRBJ1-2; TRBD1 agrees at 7 bases. Unmatched junction bases numbered 2, after V lost 5 bases and J lost 5 bases. CDR3 size: 11 residues. CDR1 GTSNPN and CDR2 SVGIG come from the germline V gene (reference sequence). CDR3 loop: CAWGTVYGYTF. The CDR3 DNA is TGTGCCTGGGGGACAGTTTATGGCTACACCTTC.

This clone was counted once. V and J are TRBV5-6 and TRBJ1-5; 8 nucleotides align to TRBD1. Germline trimming cut 2 bases from V and 0 bases from J; bases unmatched to any gene: 13. Germline V gene sequence: CDR1 SGHDT, CDR2 YYEEEE. The CDR3 runs to 19 residues. This CDR3 reads CASSLGSRGPQYSNQPQHF. CDR3 DNA: TGTGCCAGCAGCTTAGGATCCAGGGGGCCCCAATATAGCAATCAGCCCCAGCATTTT. Based on the CDR3 plus reference TRBV5-6 and TRBJ1-5, the full variable domain is DAGVTQSPTHLIKTRGQQVTLRCSPKSGHDTVSWYQQALGQGPQFIFQYYEEEERQRGNFPDRFSGHQFPNYSSELNVNALLLGDSALYLCASSLGSRGPQYSNQPQHFGDGTRLSIL.

The chain combines TRBV5-1 with TRBJ2-3, with 10 bases that match TRBD2. This CDR3 is 16 amino acids long. The junction had 11 bases not matched to a gene; V was cut back by 6 bases and J by 4 bases. Germline V gene sequence: CDR1 SGHRS, CDR2 YFSETQ. CDR3 loop: CASTPPLAGASDTQYF. For the CDR3, the DNA is TGCGCCAGCACCCCCCCTCTAGCGGGAGCGTCAGATACGCAGTATTTT.

The chain recombines TRBV14 with TRBJ2-4, with 7 bases fitting TRBD2. Trimming cost V 4 bases and J 9 bases; bases outside gene matches: 6. Germline lookup yields CDR1 SGHDN and CDR2 FVKESK. The CDR3 extends over 13 amino acids. CDR3 loop: CASSRSGTGIQYF. The CDR3 bases are TGTGCCAGCAGCCGGAGCGGGACCGGCATTCAGTACTTC.

The chain combines TRBV27 with TRBJ1-1; 7 bases fit TRBD1. This CDR3 is 14 amino acids long. Germline lookup yields CDR1 MNHEY and CDR2 SMNVEV (reference sequence). Trimming cost V 4 bases and J 1 base; bases outside gene matches: 3. The CDR3 spells CASSSWTGNTEAFF. In nucleotides, the CDR3 is TGTGCCAGCAGTTCCTGGACAGGGAACACTGAAGCTTTCTTT.

The V call is TRBV10-1, the J call TRBJ1-2; TRBD1 agrees at 7 bases. This CDR3 contains 13 residues. The V gene end was trimmed by 6 bases and the J gene end by 6 bases; junction bases not matched to a gene: 7. Per germline, CDR1 WNHNN and CDR2 SYGVQD (reference sequence). The CDR3 is CASSKDRFDGYTF. In DNA, the CDR3 is TGCGCCAGCAGCAAGGACAGGTTCGATGGCTACACCTTC.

The chain is built from TRBV30 and TRBJ1-6; D possibly corresponds to TRBD1 (5 bases). Germline CDR1 GTSNPN, CDR2 SVGIG (reference sequence). Trimming took 2 bases from V and 6 from J, leaving 11 bases between them. The CDR3 has 14 amino acids. The CDR3 DNA follows: TGTGCCTGGAGTACCGGACAATTTAATTCACCCCTCCACTTT. Translation gives CAWSTGQFNSPLHF.